This record looks at one T cell receptor beta chain sequence and its context. The target antigen is unknown. The sample originates from a study of cytomegalovirus exposure and HLA in healthy donors. Study overall: Membership in the Caucasian-associated ancestry cluster was found for 81% of fewer than 450 genotyped donors. Study observations and caveats: Later analysis identified a missense DCLRE1C variant that was linked to TCR beta V- and J-gene trimming.

Primers for the PCR totalled 60 Vbeta and 13 Jbeta. Clones were read by immunoSEQ multiplex PCR, and TCRdb kept only the in-frame ones, dropping some. This sample has 100,000 to 150,000 clones, with 75% to 85% found just once. The source material was PBMCs. This receptor was identified in a man aged 25-40 years in good health and CMV-seropositive.

CDR3 residues: CSARDRPNTEAFF. CDR3 bases: TGCAGCGCCCGAGACAGACCGAACACTGAAGCTTTCTTT. The V gene is TRBV29-1, the J gene TRBJ1-1, with a possible D match to TRBD1 (5 bases). V was trimmed by 7 bases and J by 1 base, leaving 13 bases between them. The length of the CDR3 is 13 residues. The germline V gene encodes CDR1 SQVTM and CDR2 ANQGSEA. Using reference TRBV29-1 and TRBJ1-1 for the parts outside the CDR3, the full variable domain is SAVISQKPSRDICQRGTSLTIQCQVDSQVTMMFWYRQQPGQSLTLIATANQGSEATYESGFVIDKFPISRPNLTFSTLTVSNMSPEDSSIYLCSARDRPNTEAFFGQGTRLTVV.